This is a list of T cell receptor beta chains from one sample in a study of blood T cell repertoires in COVID-19. Using immunoSEQ multiplex PCR, the repertoire was profiled, and TCRdb retains in-frame clones only, with some absent. The table includes approximately 100,000 clones, roughly 92% detected once. The source material was peripheral blood. All receptors come from a man between 65 and 79 years old with acute or convalescent COVID-19. CDR3s include the opening cysteine and the closing phenylalanine or tryptophan. The D gene is left open where the match is weak. Clone size is stated in some rows and not others, as once, few, many or a class when expanded.

V	D	J	size	DNA	CDR3
TRBV9	-	TRBJ2-3	-	TGTGCCAGCGGCCGGGGAGATACGCAGTATTTT	CASGRGDTQYF
TRBV9	-	TRBJ1-2	-	TGTGCCAGCAGCGTAGATACTTATGTTAACTATGGCTACACCTTC	CASSVDTYVNYGYTF
TRBV27	-	TRBJ2-7	few	TGTGCCAGCAGTTTATCGGCAGGTCCTACCTACGAGCAGTACTTC	CASSLSAGPTYEQYF
TRBV27	-	TRBJ2-1	-	TGTGCCAGCAGTTTCGATCGGGGGGCCAGCTCCTACAATGAGCAGTTCTTC	CASSFDRGASSYNEQFF
TRBV18	TRBD2	TRBJ2-7	-	TGTGCCAGCTCGCCGGGTCCGGGGGGACTAATCACCGAGCAGTACTTC	CASSPGPGGLITEQYF
TRBV18	-	TRBJ1-4	-	TGTGCCAGCTCTCCCTATGTTGCAACTAATGAAAAACTGTTTTTT	CASSPYVATNEKLFF
TRBV3-1/TRBV3-2	-	TRBJ1-3	-	TGTGCCAGCAGCCAGACCCCTTCCGGGACACCCACTGGAAACACCATATATTTT	CASSQTPSGTPTGNTIYF
TRBV19	TRBD2	TRBJ2-1	-	TGTGCCAGTAGCATAATAGCGGGAGACGGCAATGAGCAGTTCTTC	CASSIIAGDGNEQFF
TRBV27	-	TRBJ1-4	-	TGTGCCAGCAGCCACGGGTCACAGGCCCCGAGTGAAAAACTGTTTTTT	CASSHGSQAPSEKLFF
TRBV4-1	TRBD1	TRBJ1-2	-	TGCGCCAGCAGCCAGAGTAATACAGGGGAGGCTTGGGGCTACACCTTC	CASSQSNTGEAWGYTF
TRBV29-1	-	TRBJ1-2	-	TGCAGCGGGGGGACATCGTATGGCTACACCTTC	CSGGTSYGYTF
TRBV19	-	TRBJ1-1	-	TGTGCCAGTAGTCGGTTGAACACTGAAGCTTTCTTT	CASSRLNTEAFF
TRBV7-2	TRBD1	TRBJ1-3	-	TGTGCCAGCAGCCGGGGACAGACTGGAAACACCATATATTTT	CASSRGQTGNTIYF
TRBV28	-	TRBJ1-2	-	TGTGCCAGCAGTTTCGAGGGGGTCTATGGCTACACCTTC	CASSFEGVYGYTF
TRBV7-9	-	TRBJ2-3	-	TGTGCCAGCAGCCTACTTACAGATACGCAGTATTTT	CASSLLTDTQYF
TRBV19	TRBD1	TRBJ1-2	-	TGTGCCAGTAGTTTTAGACCGGGACAGGGAGTGGAGGGCTACACCTTC	CASSFRPGQGVEGYTF
TRBV24-1	-	TRBJ2-7	-	TGTGCCACCAGTATCCAGGTCGGGCAGTACTTC	CATSIQVGQYF
TRBV5-6	-	TRBJ1-5	once	TGTGCCAGCAGCTTGCCAGGGATGGAGCCCCAGCATTTT	CASSLPGMEPQHF
TRBV6-5	TRBD2	TRBJ2-1	-	TGTGCCAGCAGTTACATTCTAGCGGGGGGCTATGAGCAGTTCTTC	CASSYILAGGYEQFF
TRBV18	-	TRBJ1-5	-	TGTGCCAGCTCACCGGGGGGTAATCAGCCCCAGCATTTT	CASSPGGNQPQHF
TRBV18	TRBD1	TRBJ1-5	-	TGTGCCAGCTCCCTATACGACAGGGTAATTATTCAGCCCCAGCATTTT	CASSLYDRVIIQPQHF
TRBV9	-	TRBJ2-3	-	TGTGCCAGCAACCAGGGAGATACGCAGTATTTT	CASNQGDTQYF
TRBV19	TRBD1	TRBJ2-7	-	TGTGCCAGTAGTAGGACAGGTCGCGAGCAGTACTTC	CASSRTGREQYF
TRBV3-1/TRBV3-2	TRBD1	TRBJ2-7	-	TGTGCCAGCAGCCAAGATCGAAGGACAGGGTCCGACGAGCAGTACTTC	CASSQDRRTGSDEQYF
TRBV5-1	TRBD1	TRBJ2-4	-	TGCGCCAGCAGCGAAGGAGCGACAGGGGCTCCCAACATTCAGTACTTC	CASSEGATGAPNIQYF
TRBV7-3	-	TRBJ1-1	-	TGTGCCAGCAGCTTAACACAGGGTCTTGAAGCTTTCTTT	CASSLTQGLEAFF
TRBV5-4	TRBD1	TRBJ1-3	-	TGTGCCAGCGGGTCAGGGGGTAGAAACACCATATATTTT	CASGSGGRNTIYF
TRBV29-1	-	TRBJ1-2	-	TGCAGCGTGTCGGGAGGTGGCTACACCTTC	CSVSGGGYTF
TRBV19	TRBD1	TRBJ2-2	-	TGTGCCAGTATTGGGACAGGGGAGAATTTGGGGGAGCTGTTTTTT	CASIGTGENLGELFF
TRBV4-1	-	TRBJ2-3	-	TGCGCCAGCAGCCTAAGCCAGGGGAGCACAGATACGCAGTATTTT	CASSLSQGSTDTQYF
TRBV9	-	TRBJ2-6	-	TGTGCCAGCAGCGTAGGAGGGAAACCCTCTGGGGCCAACGTCCTGACTTTC	CASSVGGKPSGANVLTF
TRBV18	TRBD2	TRBJ2-1	-	TGTGCCAGCTCACCAAGCGGGAGGGCCCGGTTGTTCTCCGATGAGCAGTTCTTC	CASSPSGRARLFSDEQFF
TRBV19	-	TRBJ2-7	-	TGTGCCAGTAGTATAGAAGCGGCCACCTACGAGCAGTACTTC	CASSIEAATYEQYF
TRBV5-1	-	TRBJ2-1	-	TGCGCCAGCAGCTTGCCCAACGCACTAGGCGGCTCCTACAATGAGCAGTTCTTC	CASSLPNALGGSYNEQFF
TRBV7-2	-	TRBJ1-5	-	TGTGCCAGCAGTCGCGGGACTCTTGGATCTCAGCCCCAGCATTTT	CASSRGTLGSQPQHF
TRBV9	-	TRBJ2-1	-	TGTGCCAGCAGCGTAGTTTCCGGCGGTGAGCAGTTCTTC	CASSVVSGGEQFF
TRBV14	TRBD2	TRBJ2-1	-	TGTGCCAGCAGCCTCCCCGGACTAGTGGTCGTAAATGAGCAGTTCTTC	CASSLPGLVVVNEQFF
TRBV19	-	TRBJ1-1	-	TGTGCCAGTAGCCCAGCAGGGGAGAGAACTGAAGCTTTCTTT	CASSPAGERTEAFF
TRBV12-3/TRBV12-4	-	TRBJ2-5	-	TGTGCCAGCAGTTTACAGGAAGAGACCCAGTACTTC	CASSLQEETQYF
TRBV28	-	TRBJ1-4	-	TGTGCCAGCAGCCAAATTGAAAAACTGTTTTTT	CASSQIEKLFF
TRBV29-1	TRBD1	TRBJ1-1	once	TGCAGCGTTGGGACAGGTAACACTGAAGCTTTCTTT	CSVGTGNTEAFF
TRBV6-5	-	TRBJ1-3	-	TGTGCCAGCCGGAGGGGCGACTCTGGAAACACCATATATTTT	CASRRGDSGNTIYF
TRBV30	-	TRBJ1-1	-	TGTGCCTGGAGCACAGGTACGAACACTGAAGCTTTCTTT	CAWSTGTNTEAFF
TRBV15	-	TRBJ2-1	-	TGTGCCACCAGCAGAAGCGGCCTCTCCTACAATGAGCAGTTCTTC	CATSRSGLSYNEQFF
TRBV7-9	-	TRBJ1-1	-	TGTGCCAGCAGTATTATGCGCTCTCTGAACACTGAAGCTTTCTTT	CASSIMRSLNTEAFF
TRBV5-5	-	TRBJ2-1	once	TGTGCCAGCAGCTTGGGCGGGAACTCCTACAATGAGCAGTTCTTC	CASSLGGNSYNEQFF
TRBV30	-	TRBJ1-6	few	TGTGCCTGGGGTCAGGGTTTGTATTCACCCCTCCACTTT	CAWGQGLYSPLHF
TRBV30	TRBD2	TRBJ2-1	-	TGTGCCTGGGGGACTAGCGGGGGTAAGCAGTTCTTC	CAWGTSGGKQFF
TRBV19	TRBD1	TRBJ2-1	-	TGTGCCAGTAGTCACGGAGCCAGGACAGGCTCCTACAATGAGCAGTTCTTC	CASSHGARTGSYNEQFF
TRBV12-3/TRBV12-4	-	TRBJ2-7	-	TGTGCCAGCAGCCTATCCGGGAGTGGTGGTGGGTACTTC	CASSLSGSGGGYF
TRBV18	-	TRBJ2-7	-	TGTGCCAGCTCAGCGACAGTAATTAGCTACGAGCAGTACTTC	CASSATVISYEQYF